These 7 T cell receptor beta chains were sequenced from one sample in a study of blood T cell repertoires in COVID-19. The data were produced by immunoSEQ multiplex PCR, yet TCRdb's version contains in-frame clones alone and is incomplete. The sample has around 320,000 clones, roughly 89% seen once. Input material: PBMCs or T cells enriched from blood (not recorded which). The receptors derive from a woman aged 18-29 years with acute COVID-19.

The chain employs TRBV2 and TRBJ1-1; no definite D call. V lost 6 bases and J 3 bases, leaving 11 bases between the germline ends. The CDR3 is 13 amino acids. Germline assignment: CDR1 SNHLY and CDR2 FYNNEI. The CDR3 nucleotides read TGTGCCAGCAGCGGGGAATGGGACACTGAAGCTTTCTTT. Its translation: CASSGEWDTEAFF.

The chain is built from TRBV4-2 and TRBJ2-7; 12 bases are a match to TRBD2. Germline values: CDR1 LGHNA, CDR2 YNFKEQ. V was clipped by 0 bases and J by 6 bases; unmatched bases: 12. The CDR3 contains 18 residues. This chain's CDR3 is CASSQEGSGLAGMGEQYF. The CDR3 bases are TGTGCCAGCAGCCAAGAAGGGAGTGGACTAGCGGGAATGGGCGAGCAGTACTTC.

The chain carries TRBV13 and TRBJ2-7; the match to TRBD2 covers 8 bases. V dropped 6 bases and J dropped 1; count of bases not matched to a gene: 5. Germline values: CDR1 PRHDT, CDR2 FYEKMQ (reference sequence). CDR3 length: 14 residues. The chain's CDR3 is CASRTSGGSYEQYF. CDR3 nucleotide sequence: TGTGCCAGCAGGACGAGCGGGGGATCCTACGAGCAGTACTTC.

CDR3 loop: CASIDSHRSSTDTQYF. CDR3 coding DNA: TGTGCCAGTATAGACAGCCACCGTTCTAGCACAGATACGCAGTATTTT. The chain employs TRBV19 and TRBJ2-3; D may be TRBD1 (5 bases). The length of the CDR3 is 16 residues. Germline V CDR1 and CDR2: LNHDA, SQIVND (reference sequence). With 7 bases removed from V and 0 bases from J, the gap between germline ends came to 17 bases.

This sequence joins TRBV29-1 and TRBJ2-1, with D tentatively TRBD2 (6 bases). CDR3 size: 14 residues. Trimming removed 7 bases at V and 6 bases at J, with 19 bases between. Germline assignment: CDR1 SQVTM and CDR2 ANQGSEA. CDR3 nucleotides: TGCAGCGCCGCAGAGCGCTTCGGGGGCAATGAGCAGTTCTTC. This codes for CSAAERFGGNEQFF.

The chain recombines TRBV6-5 with TRBJ2-5; TRBD2 aligns across 11 bases. Germline V CDR1 and CDR2: MNHEY, SVGAGI. The CDR3 totals 12 residues. Losses at the gene ends were 8 bases for V and 13 bases for J; bases not matched to a gene: 9. The CDR3 DNA is TGTGCCAGCCATGGGACTAGCGGAACTGGGTACTTC. This translates into CASHGTSGTGYF.

The chain is built from TRBV28 and TRBJ2-5; D remains unclear. The germline gives CDR1 MDHEN, CDR2 SYDVKM. V was pared by 2 bases and J by 2 bases, with 9 bases between. The CDR3 consists of 14 residues. The DNA for the CDR3 is TGTGCCAGCAGTTTACCCATGAGTCAAGAGACCCAGTACTTC. Translated: CASSLPMSQETQYF.